These T cell receptor beta chains were read from a single sample in a study of blood T cell repertoires in COVID-19. TCRdb's copy holds only in-frame clones and misses some; the assay was immunoSEQ multiplex PCR. Of a few hundred thousand clones listed, 80% to 85% are singletons. The specimen was peripheral blood. Receptors originate from a woman aged 60-75 years who had recovered from COVID-19. CDR3s include the opening cysteine and the closing phenylalanine or tryptophan. Fields, in order: V gene, D gene, J gene, clone size, CDR3 length, CDR3 DNA, CDR3 protein. The D gene is left open where the match is weak. Where a row states a size, it is once, few, many or the class of an expanded clone; other rows omit it.

V: TRBV7-8; D: NA; J: TRBJ2-7; size: NA; length: 12; DNA: TGTGCCAGCAGCCATGACAGCTACGAGCAGTACTTC; CDR3: CASSHDSYEQYF
V: TRBV7-8; D: TRBD2; J: TRBJ2-1; size: NA; length: 15; DNA: TGTGCCAGCAGCTTAGCGGGACTAGATCACAATGAGCAGTTCTTC; CDR3: CASSLAGLDHNEQFF
V: TRBV6-5; D: NA; J: TRBJ2-7; size: NA; length: 12; DNA: TGTGCCACCCGGGACAACACCTACGAGCAGTACTTC; CDR3: CATRDNTYEQYF
V: TRBV30; D: TRBD1; J: TRBJ1-2; size: NA; length: 14; DNA: TGTGCCTGGAGTCCGTACAGGGGATCGGATGGCTACACCTTC; CDR3: CAWSPYRGSDGYTF
V: TRBV30; D: NA; J: TRBJ2-3; size: NA; length: 14; DNA: TGTGCCTTTGGGGGGTTATCTAGCACAGATACGCAGTATTTT; CDR3: CAFGGLSSTDTQYF
V: TRBV5-4; D: TRBD2; J: TRBJ2-1; size: once; length: 15; DNA: TGTGCCAGCAGCTTGACTAGCGGGGAAGTACGGAAGCAGTTCTTC; CDR3: CASSLTSGEVRKQFF
V: TRBV30; D: TRBD2; J: TRBJ2-3; size: NA; length: 16; DNA: TGTGCCTGGAGTGTTGAAGGCGGGGGGGCATTAGATACGCAGTATTTT; CDR3: CAWSVEGGGALDTQYF
V: TRBV18; D: TRBD1; J: TRBJ2-5; size: few; length: 14; DNA: TGTGCCAGCTCCCCGGGACAGGAACAAGAGACCCAGTACTTC; CDR3: CASSPGQEQETQYF
V: TRBV7-9; D: TRBD2; J: TRBJ2-1; size: NA; length: 13; DNA: TGTGCCAGCAGCTTACTAGCGGGGGGTGAGCAGTTCTTC; CDR3: CASSLLAGGEQFF
V: TRBV5-5; D: TRBD1; J: TRBJ1-2; size: NA; length: 17; DNA: TGTGCCAGCAGCTTCGGGACAGGGGGTCGTACGATCTATGGCTACACCTTC; CDR3: CASSFGTGGRTIYGYTF
V: TRBV7-9; D: NA; J: TRBJ1-4; size: once; length: 16; DNA: TGTGCCAGCAGCTTAGCGCTGGGAGGGTTCGGCGAAAAACTGTTTTTT; CDR3: CASSLALGGFGEKLFF
V: TRBV5-5; D: NA; J: TRBJ1-2; size: NA; length: 19; DNA: TGTGCCAGCAGTTCTCGCGGGTTTCCTATTCTTCGGTTCGGCTATGGCTACACCTTC; CDR3: CASSSRGFPILRFGYGYTF
V: TRBV5-1; D: NA; J: TRBJ2-1; size: NA; length: 11; DNA: TGCGCCAGCAGCGAGTACAATGAGCAGTTCTTC; CDR3: CASSEYNEQFF
V: TRBV11-3; D: TRBD2; J: TRBJ2-2; size: once; length: 16; DNA: TGTGCCAGCAGCTTAAGTTTCCCGGGGGGTACCGGGGAGCTGTTTTTT; CDR3: CASSLSFPGGTGELFF
V: TRBV4-1; D: NA; J: TRBJ1-1; size: few; length: 14; DNA: TGCGCCAGCAGCCAAGATTCAGTGAACACTGAAGCTTTCTTT; CDR3: CASSQDSVNTEAFF
V: TRBV6-2/TRBV6-3; D: TRBD1; J: TRBJ1-1; size: NA; length: 17; DNA: TGTGCCAGCAGTTCTGTCCCGGGACAGGGGGCTGACACTGAAGCTTTCTTT; CDR3: CASSSVPGQGADTEAFF
V: TRBV3-1/TRBV3-2; D: TRBD1; J: TRBJ1-2; size: few; length: 15; DNA: TGTGCCAGCACCCATGGACAGGGTCGTGAGTATGGCTACACCTTC; CDR3: CASTHGQGREYGYTF
V: TRBV27; D: TRBD2; J: TRBJ2-7; size: NA; length: 15; DNA: TGTGCCAGCAGTTGGGGGACTAGCGGTTCCTACGAGCAGTACTTC; CDR3: CASSWGTSGSYEQYF
V: TRBV12-5; D: NA; J: TRBJ1-1; size: NA; length: 15; DNA: TGTGCTAGTGGTTTGGTACTTCGGGGTGAGACTGAAGCTTTCTTT; CDR3: CASGLVLRGETEAFF
V: TRBV7-3; D: TRBD1; J: TRBJ1-4; size: NA; length: 17; DNA: TGTGCCAGCAGCTTAAAGGCCGGGGACAGGGGGCCTGAAAAACTGTTTTTT; CDR3: CASSLKAGDRGPEKLFF
V: TRBV11-2; D: TRBD2; J: TRBJ2-1; size: NA; length: 16; DNA: TGTGCCAGCAGCTCTCTAGCGGGGGGGAAATACAATGAGCAGTTCTTC; CDR3: CASSSLAGGKYNEQFF
V: TRBV6-2/TRBV6-3; D: TRBD1; J: TRBJ1-1; size: once; length: 16; DNA: TGTGCCAGCAGCCCCTACCCGACAGGGACCAACACTGAAGCTTTCTTT; CDR3: CASSPYPTGTNTEAFF
V: TRBV4-1; D: NA; J: TRBJ2-6; size: NA; length: 17; DNA: TGCGCCAGCAGCCAAGATCGGGAGAACTCTGGGGCCAACGTCCTGACTTTC; CDR3: CASSQDRENSGANVLTF
V: TRBV15; D: TRBD1; J: TRBJ1-2; size: once; length: 15; DNA: TGTGCCACCAGCGGGGGGGACAGGAACCGAATCGGCTACACCTTC; CDR3: CATSGGDRNRIGYTF
V: TRBV7-2; D: TRBD2; J: TRBJ2-7; size: few; length: 15; DNA: TGTGCCAGCAGCCCGCTAGCGGGGGCCGACTACGAGCAGTACTTC; CDR3: CASSPLAGADYEQYF
V: TRBV6-4; D: NA; J: TRBJ1-1; size: NA; length: 13; DNA: TGTGCCAGCAGTGCGCGGGGGAACACTGAAGCTTTCTTT; CDR3: CASSARGNTEAFF
V: TRBV5-1; D: TRBD2; J: TRBJ2-5; size: NA; length: 17; DNA: TGCGCCAGCAGCTTACTGAGTGGCGGGGGGTCCCAAGAGACCCAGTACTTC; CDR3: CASSLLSGGGSQETQYF
V: TRBV5-1; D: NA; J: TRBJ1-2; size: NA; length: 15; DNA: TGCGCCAGCAGCTTGAGGCGGGGGCGCGGAACCGGCTACACCTTC; CDR3: CASSLRRGRGTGYTF
V: TRBV2; D: TRBD1; J: TRBJ1-4; size: NA; length: 18; DNA: TGTGCCAGCAGTGCCAGGACAGGGGGCTCTTCGATGAATGAAAAACTGTTTTTT; CDR3: CASSARTGGSSMNEKLFF
V: TRBV11-3; D: NA; J: TRBJ2-1; size: NA; length: 14; DNA: TGTGCCAGCAGCTTAGCACACCCCTACAATGAGCAGTTCTTC; CDR3: CASSLAHPYNEQFF
V: TRBV9; D: TRBD2; J: TRBJ2-3; size: NA; length: 16; DNA: TGTGCCAGCAGCGCTACTAGCGGCTGGAGCACAGATACGCAGTATTTT; CDR3: CASSATSGWSTDTQYF
V: TRBV5-1; D: TRBD1; J: TRBJ1-1; size: NA; length: 15; DNA: TGCGCCAGCAGCTTGACCTCGACAGGGAGGACTGAAGCTTTCTTT; CDR3: CASSLTSTGRTEAFF
V: TRBV19; D: NA; J: TRBJ1-6; size: NA; length: 15; DNA: TGTGCCAGTAGGCCGGGGGGACCTCGCAATTCACCCCTCCACTTT; CDR3: CASRPGGPRNSPLHF
V: TRBV2; D: TRBD2; J: TRBJ2-2; size: NA; length: 15; DNA: TGTGCCAGCAAAATTAGCGGGTCTTACACCGGGGAGCTGTTTTTT; CDR3: CASKISGSYTGELFF
V: TRBV5-1; D: NA; J: TRBJ2-1; size: NA; length: 15; DNA: TGCGCCAGCAGCAACGACGGCTACAAGGGGAATGAGCAGTTCTTC; CDR3: CASSNDGYKGNEQFF
V: TRBV7-6; D: NA; J: TRBJ2-5; size: few; length: 16; DNA: TGTGCCAGCAGCTTAGCGGGGCGGCCCAGCCAAGAGACCCAGTACTTC; CDR3: CASSLAGRPSQETQYF
V: TRBV5-6; D: TRBD2; J: TRBJ2-2; size: NA; length: 13; DNA: TGTGCCAGCAGCAAACTAGCGGCCGGGGAGCTGTTTTTT; CDR3: CASSKLAAGELFF
V: TRBV5-1; D: TRBD1; J: TRBJ2-2; size: NA; length: 15; DNA: TGCGCCAGCAGCTTGCTGGACAGGTACACCGGGGAGCTGTTTTTT; CDR3: CASSLLDRYTGELFF
V: TRBV6-5; D: NA; J: TRBJ2-3; size: NA; length: 15; DNA: TGTGCCAGCAGGCCGGGACTTCTCTTCACAGATACGCAGTATTTT; CDR3: CASRPGLLFTDTQYF
V: TRBV10-3; D: TRBD1; J: TRBJ1-5; size: NA; length: 15; DNA: TGTGCCATCAGTGAGGGGACAGGGGGCAATCAGCCCCAGCATTTT; CDR3: CAISEGTGGNQPQHF
V: TRBV4-3; D: NA; J: TRBJ1-4; size: NA; length: 14; DNA: TGCGCCAGCAGCCAAGACAGGGGAGATGAAAAACTGTTTTTT; CDR3: CASSQDRGDEKLFF
V: TRBV5-6; D: NA; J: TRBJ2-7; size: NA; length: 15; DNA: TGTGCCAGCAGCACCGGGGTTTGGGCCTCCTACGAGCAGTACTTC; CDR3: CASSTGVWASYEQYF
V: TRBV5-4; D: TRBD1; J: TRBJ1-2; size: few; length: 15; DNA: TGTGCCAGCAGCCTGGAACTACAGGGGGCGCGGGGCTACACCTTC; CDR3: CASSLELQGARGYTF
V: TRBV9; D: NA; J: TRBJ2-7; size: NA; length: 14; DNA: TGTGCCAGCAGCCTTCAGACAGATAGCTACGAGCAGTACTTC; CDR3: CASSLQTDSYEQYF
V: TRBV4-1; D: NA; J: TRBJ1-1; size: NA; length: 13; DNA: TGCGCCAGCAGCCAAGAACAGGGCTCCCCAGGGAGCTTT; CDR3: CASSQEQGSPGSF
V: TRBV7-9; D: NA; J: TRBJ2-3; size: NA; length: 14; DNA: TGTGCCAGCAGCCTGACTAGTTCAACAGATACGCAGTATTTT; CDR3: CASSLTSSTDTQYF
V: TRBV5-4; D: NA; J: TRBJ2-1; size: once; length: 12; DNA: TGTGCCACCTCAGGTTCCTACAATGAGCAGTTCTTC; CDR3: CATSGSYNEQFF
V: TRBV5-5; D: NA; J: TRBJ2-1; size: NA; length: 14; DNA: TGTGCCAGCAGTTACCGACACACTTCCGGTGAGCAGTTCTTC; CDR3: CASSYRHTSGEQFF
V: TRBV18; D: NA; J: TRBJ1-3; size: NA; length: 15; DNA: TGTGCCAGCTCACCCGCTGCGCTCAAAGGAAACACCATATATTTT; CDR3: CASSPAALKGNTIYF
V: TRBV5-1; D: NA; J: TRBJ1-4; size: many; length: 14; DNA: TGCGCCAGCAGCATCATGGGCCTTAATGAAAAACTGTTTTTT; CDR3: CASSIMGLNEKLFF
V: TRBV30; D: NA; J: TRBJ1-2; size: NA; length: 10; DNA: TGTGCCTTAGGAGGCTATGGCTACACCTTC; CDR3: CALGGYGYTF